One and the same sample provided the 2 T cell receptor beta chains below, sequenced in a study of T-cell reconstitution after alpha-beta-depleted transplantation in children. Library preparation (for TCRbeta) was performed with unique molecular identifiers. TCRdb analysed the PCR reads with MiXCR anew, one entry per CDR3 protein. This sample yields a few hundred thousand distinct CDR3 sequences, of which 6.6% are seen a single time; 5% to 6.5% belongs to the top ten. Here the sequenced sample was PBMCs, taken before TCRalphabeta/CD19-depleted stem cell transplant. These receptors originate from a boy aged 2 to 10 with acute lymphoblastic leukemia, due to receive a stem cell transplant.

The J gene is TRBJ2-3, the V gene TRBV27; 10 positions match TRBD2. V shed 9 bases, J shed 5 bases, and the junction held 5 bases outside the gene matches. This CDR3 has 13 amino acids. Germline V gene sequence: CDR1 MNHEY, CDR2 SMNVEV (reference sequence). The CDR3 DNA reads as TGTGCCAGTGGAAGCGGGGGGGGAGATACGCAGTATTTT. This sequence encodes CASGSGGGDTQYF.

This clonotype was seen ten or more times. The chain is built from TRBV5-5 and TRBJ2-2; the D gene is possibly TRBD2 (5 bases). The V and J ends lost 4 bases and 1 base respectively, with 11 bases between them. Germline-derived CDR1 and CDR2 are SGHKS and YYEKEE (reference sequence). CDR3 length equals 15 residues. Here the CDR3 reads CASSRGSKNTGELFF. The CDR3 DNA is TGTGCCAGCAGCCGGGGATCTAAGAACACCGGGGAGCTGTTTTTT. Full variable domain (rest looked up from reference TRBV5-5 and TRBJ2-2): DAGVTQSPTHLIKTRGQQVTLRCSPISGHKSVSWYQQVLGQGPQFIFQYYEKEERGRGNFPDRFSARQFPNYSSELNVNALLLGDSALYLCASSRGSKNTGELFFGEGSRLTVL.